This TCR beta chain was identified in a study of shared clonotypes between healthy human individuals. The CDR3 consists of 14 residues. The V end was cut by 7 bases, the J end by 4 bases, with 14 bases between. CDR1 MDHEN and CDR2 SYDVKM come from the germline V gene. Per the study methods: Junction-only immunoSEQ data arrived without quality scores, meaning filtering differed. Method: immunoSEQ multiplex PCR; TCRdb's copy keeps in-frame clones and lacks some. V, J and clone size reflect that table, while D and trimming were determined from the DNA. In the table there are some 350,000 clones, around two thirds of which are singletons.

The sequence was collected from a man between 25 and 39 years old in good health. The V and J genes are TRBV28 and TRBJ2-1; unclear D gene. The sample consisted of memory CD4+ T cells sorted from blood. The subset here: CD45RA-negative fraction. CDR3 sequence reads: CASTPTMVYNEQFF. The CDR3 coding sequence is TGTGCCAGCACTCCCACCATGGTGTACAATGAGCAGTTCTTC.